This T cell receptor beta chain came from a study of Graves' ophthalmopathy and Graves' hyperthyroidism. Study details: Peripheral blood was collected at initial diagnosis, before any treatment. Findings of the study overall: Ophthalmopathy progression predictions by the model showed around 72% specificity and about 70% sensitivity.

The sequenced template was RNA, covering the TCR beta CDR3 region. An opening RT-PCR round employed HTBI primers and preceded a second-round multiplex PCR. TCRdb re-derived calls from the multiplex PCR reads in MiXCR, one entry per CDR3 protein. The sample has a few hundred thousand distinct CDR3 sequences; 15% to 20% are singletons. As to this clonotype: Its antigen is as yet unknown.

J was trimmed by 2 bases and V by 3 bases; bases with no gene match: 4. Per germline, CDR1 SGHAT and CDR2 FQNNGV. This CDR3 is built from 14 residues. The chain is built from TRBV11-2 and TRBJ2-7, with 7 bases lining up with TRBD1. The sequenced sample was peripheral blood. The sequence was obtained from an adult man with Graves' ophthalmopathy. CDR3 amino acids: CASSFGTATYEQYF. CDR3 bases: TGTGCCAGCAGCTTCGGGACAGCAACCTACGAGCAGTACTTC.